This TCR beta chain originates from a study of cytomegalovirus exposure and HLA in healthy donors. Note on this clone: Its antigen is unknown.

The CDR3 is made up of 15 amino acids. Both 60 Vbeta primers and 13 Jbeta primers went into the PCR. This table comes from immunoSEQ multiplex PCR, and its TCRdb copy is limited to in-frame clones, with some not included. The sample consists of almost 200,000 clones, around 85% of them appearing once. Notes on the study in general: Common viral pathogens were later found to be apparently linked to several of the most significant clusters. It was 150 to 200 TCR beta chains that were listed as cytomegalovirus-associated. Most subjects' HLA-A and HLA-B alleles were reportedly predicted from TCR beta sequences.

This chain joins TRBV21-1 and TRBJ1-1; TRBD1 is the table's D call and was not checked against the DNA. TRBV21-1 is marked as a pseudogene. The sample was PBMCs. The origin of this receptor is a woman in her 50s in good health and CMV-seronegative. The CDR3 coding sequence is TGTGCCAGCAGCCCACGACGGTGGGCCAACACTGAAGCTTTCTTT. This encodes CASSPRRWANTEAFF.